This TCR beta chain was obtained from a study of beta chain features in type 1 diabetes. Study findings and constraints: Reduced insertions and increased deletions marked VDJ junctions in type 1 diabetes patients. Within the patient group, naive, central memory and Treg TCRB repertoires appeared more similar to each other than within healthy donors.

The germline V gene encodes CDR1 SGHAT and CDR2 FQNNGV. Trimming removed 4 bases from V and 7 bases from J, with 14 bases in between. The CDR3 sequence is 13 residues long. CD4+ cells of the naive, central memory, regulatory and stem cell-like memory types were sorted via CD45RO/CCR7/CD25/CD127/CD95/CD27. About this clone itself: Its matching antigen is unknown.

The isolated RNA, all of it, was reverse transcribed, so expressed TCRB transcripts were what got sequenced. Clones were read by immunoSEQ multiplex PCR, and TCRdb kept only the in-frame ones, dropping some. The sample carries roughly 140,000 clones, over 7.5% recorded once. The sequence was obtained from a man between 18 and 29 years old in good health. The source material was central memory CD4+ T cells from blood. The chain is built from TRBV11-2 and TRBJ2-7, with D unclear. The CDR3 coding sequence is TGTGCCAGCAGCTCCATATCCCACTCGGAGCAGTACTTC. Amino acid sequence: CASSSISHSEQYF.